These T cell receptor beta chains were read from a single sample in a study of cytomegalovirus exposure and HLA in healthy donors. The protocol was immunoSEQ multiplex PCR, while the TCRdb copy is restricted to in-frame clones and leaves out a portion. Among about 170,000 clones, around 73% were seen once, and the ten largest hold approximately 5.1%. Sequencing was done on a sample of PBMCs. The origin of the receptors is a woman under 30 in good health and CMV-seropositive. Each CDR3 is given with its conserved first and last residue. Fields, in order: clone size, J gene, D gene, V gene, CDR3 protein, CDR3 DNA. A D gene is named only where the DNA matches it firmly. Clone size is stated in some rows and not others, as once, few, many or a class when expanded.

>NA|TRBJ1-1|NA|TRBV7-8
CASILHESGTEAFF
TGTGCCAGCATCCTTCATGAAAGCGGGACTGAAGCTTTCTTT
>NA|TRBJ1-2|NA|TRBV28
CASSPGTRGDGYTF
TGTGCCAGCAGTCCAGGTACCAGGGGCGATGGCTACACCTTC
>NA|TRBJ1-6|TRBD1|TRBV7-8
CASTLTGVGSSYNSPLHF
TGTGCCAGCACCTTGACAGGGGTGGGGAGCTCCTATAATTCACCCCTCCACTTT
>NA|TRBJ2-2|NA|TRBV2
CASSEAALVGELFF
TGTGCCAGCAGTGAAGCAGCACTTGTTGGGGAGCTGTTTTTT
>few|TRBJ2-5|TRBD2|TRBV2
CASSEAGALKETQYF
TGTGCCAGCAGCGAAGCGGGGGCCCTGAAGGAGACCCAGTACTTC
>NA|TRBJ2-1|TRBD1|TRBV5-6
CASSQTVGLGQAYNEQFF
TGTGCCAGCAGCCAAACGGTAGGTTTGGGACAGGCCTACAATGAGCAGTTCTTC
>few|TRBJ1-1|TRBD1|TRBV9
CASSSTGAQAFF
TGTGCCAGCAGCTCTACAGGGGCCCAGGCTTTCTTT
>NA|TRBJ1-5|TRBD1|TRBV27
CASSAYQGANQPQHF
TGTGCCAGCAGTGCATATCAGGGGGCAAATCAGCCCCAGCATTTT
>few|TRBJ1-4|NA|TRBV6-1
CASSEGRGDEKLFF
TGTGCCAGCAGTGAAGGCAGGGGTGATGAAAAACTGTTTTTT
>NA|TRBJ2-7|TRBD1|TRBV4-2
CASSQDPGTGRYEQYF
TGTGCCAGCAGCCAAGATCCGGGGACAGGGAGGTACGAGCAGTACTTC
>few|TRBJ1-4|NA|TRBV18
CASSPSTGEKLFF
TGTGCCAGCTCACCATCGACAGGTGAAAAACTGTTTTTT
>NA|TRBJ1-1|TRBD1|TRBV28
CASHSSPGGAFF
TGTGCCAGCCACTCGTCCCCAGGGGGAGCTTTCTTT
>NA|TRBJ2-5|TRBD2|TRBV30
CAWSVYGGAPETQYF
TGTGCCTGGAGTGTATACGGGGGGGCCCCAGAGACCCAGTACTTC
>few|TRBJ2-5|NA|TRBV6-1
CASTSGGYQETQYF
TGTGCCAGCACATCTGGGGGCTACCAAGAGACCCAGTACTTC
>NA|TRBJ2-3|NA|TRBV6-6
CASTDWTHDTDTQYF
TGTGCCAGCACGGACTGGACCCATGACACAGATACGCAGTATTTT
>once|TRBJ1-1|NA|TRBV6-4
CASRMGVNTEAFF
TGTGCCAGCAGGATGGGCGTGAACACTGAAGCTTTCTTT
>NA|TRBJ1-4|NA|TRBV7-2
CASSSAEGEKLFF
TGTGCCAGCAGCTCGGCAGAGGGTGAAAAACTGTTTTTT
>NA|TRBJ1-5|NA|TRBV18
CASSVGRGGSNQPQHF
TGTGCCAGCTCAGTGGGACGCGGAGGGAGCAATCAGCCCCAGCATTTT
>NA|TRBJ2-7|TRBD2|TRBV6-5
CASSYSRGGSYEQYF
TGTGCCAGCAGTTACTCCCGGGGGGGGTCCTACGAGCAGTACTTC
>NA|TRBJ2-7|TRBD1|TRBV6-6
CASSYSLGQGYEQYF
TGTGCCAGCAGCTACTCCCTGGGACAGGGATACGAGCAGTACTTC
>NA|TRBJ2-2|NA|TRBV7-9
CASNRQKTGELFF
TGTGCCAGCAACAGGCAAAAGACTGGGGAGCTGTTTTTT
>NA|TRBJ1-2|TRBD1|TRBV28
CASSLIGTGGSYGYTF
TGTGCCAGCAGTTTAATAGGGACAGGGGGTAGCTATGGCTACACCTTC
>NA|TRBJ1-6|TRBD1|TRBV4-3
CASSQDQGVDSPLHF
TGCGCCAGCAGCCAAGATCAGGGGGTGGATTCACCCCTCCACTTT